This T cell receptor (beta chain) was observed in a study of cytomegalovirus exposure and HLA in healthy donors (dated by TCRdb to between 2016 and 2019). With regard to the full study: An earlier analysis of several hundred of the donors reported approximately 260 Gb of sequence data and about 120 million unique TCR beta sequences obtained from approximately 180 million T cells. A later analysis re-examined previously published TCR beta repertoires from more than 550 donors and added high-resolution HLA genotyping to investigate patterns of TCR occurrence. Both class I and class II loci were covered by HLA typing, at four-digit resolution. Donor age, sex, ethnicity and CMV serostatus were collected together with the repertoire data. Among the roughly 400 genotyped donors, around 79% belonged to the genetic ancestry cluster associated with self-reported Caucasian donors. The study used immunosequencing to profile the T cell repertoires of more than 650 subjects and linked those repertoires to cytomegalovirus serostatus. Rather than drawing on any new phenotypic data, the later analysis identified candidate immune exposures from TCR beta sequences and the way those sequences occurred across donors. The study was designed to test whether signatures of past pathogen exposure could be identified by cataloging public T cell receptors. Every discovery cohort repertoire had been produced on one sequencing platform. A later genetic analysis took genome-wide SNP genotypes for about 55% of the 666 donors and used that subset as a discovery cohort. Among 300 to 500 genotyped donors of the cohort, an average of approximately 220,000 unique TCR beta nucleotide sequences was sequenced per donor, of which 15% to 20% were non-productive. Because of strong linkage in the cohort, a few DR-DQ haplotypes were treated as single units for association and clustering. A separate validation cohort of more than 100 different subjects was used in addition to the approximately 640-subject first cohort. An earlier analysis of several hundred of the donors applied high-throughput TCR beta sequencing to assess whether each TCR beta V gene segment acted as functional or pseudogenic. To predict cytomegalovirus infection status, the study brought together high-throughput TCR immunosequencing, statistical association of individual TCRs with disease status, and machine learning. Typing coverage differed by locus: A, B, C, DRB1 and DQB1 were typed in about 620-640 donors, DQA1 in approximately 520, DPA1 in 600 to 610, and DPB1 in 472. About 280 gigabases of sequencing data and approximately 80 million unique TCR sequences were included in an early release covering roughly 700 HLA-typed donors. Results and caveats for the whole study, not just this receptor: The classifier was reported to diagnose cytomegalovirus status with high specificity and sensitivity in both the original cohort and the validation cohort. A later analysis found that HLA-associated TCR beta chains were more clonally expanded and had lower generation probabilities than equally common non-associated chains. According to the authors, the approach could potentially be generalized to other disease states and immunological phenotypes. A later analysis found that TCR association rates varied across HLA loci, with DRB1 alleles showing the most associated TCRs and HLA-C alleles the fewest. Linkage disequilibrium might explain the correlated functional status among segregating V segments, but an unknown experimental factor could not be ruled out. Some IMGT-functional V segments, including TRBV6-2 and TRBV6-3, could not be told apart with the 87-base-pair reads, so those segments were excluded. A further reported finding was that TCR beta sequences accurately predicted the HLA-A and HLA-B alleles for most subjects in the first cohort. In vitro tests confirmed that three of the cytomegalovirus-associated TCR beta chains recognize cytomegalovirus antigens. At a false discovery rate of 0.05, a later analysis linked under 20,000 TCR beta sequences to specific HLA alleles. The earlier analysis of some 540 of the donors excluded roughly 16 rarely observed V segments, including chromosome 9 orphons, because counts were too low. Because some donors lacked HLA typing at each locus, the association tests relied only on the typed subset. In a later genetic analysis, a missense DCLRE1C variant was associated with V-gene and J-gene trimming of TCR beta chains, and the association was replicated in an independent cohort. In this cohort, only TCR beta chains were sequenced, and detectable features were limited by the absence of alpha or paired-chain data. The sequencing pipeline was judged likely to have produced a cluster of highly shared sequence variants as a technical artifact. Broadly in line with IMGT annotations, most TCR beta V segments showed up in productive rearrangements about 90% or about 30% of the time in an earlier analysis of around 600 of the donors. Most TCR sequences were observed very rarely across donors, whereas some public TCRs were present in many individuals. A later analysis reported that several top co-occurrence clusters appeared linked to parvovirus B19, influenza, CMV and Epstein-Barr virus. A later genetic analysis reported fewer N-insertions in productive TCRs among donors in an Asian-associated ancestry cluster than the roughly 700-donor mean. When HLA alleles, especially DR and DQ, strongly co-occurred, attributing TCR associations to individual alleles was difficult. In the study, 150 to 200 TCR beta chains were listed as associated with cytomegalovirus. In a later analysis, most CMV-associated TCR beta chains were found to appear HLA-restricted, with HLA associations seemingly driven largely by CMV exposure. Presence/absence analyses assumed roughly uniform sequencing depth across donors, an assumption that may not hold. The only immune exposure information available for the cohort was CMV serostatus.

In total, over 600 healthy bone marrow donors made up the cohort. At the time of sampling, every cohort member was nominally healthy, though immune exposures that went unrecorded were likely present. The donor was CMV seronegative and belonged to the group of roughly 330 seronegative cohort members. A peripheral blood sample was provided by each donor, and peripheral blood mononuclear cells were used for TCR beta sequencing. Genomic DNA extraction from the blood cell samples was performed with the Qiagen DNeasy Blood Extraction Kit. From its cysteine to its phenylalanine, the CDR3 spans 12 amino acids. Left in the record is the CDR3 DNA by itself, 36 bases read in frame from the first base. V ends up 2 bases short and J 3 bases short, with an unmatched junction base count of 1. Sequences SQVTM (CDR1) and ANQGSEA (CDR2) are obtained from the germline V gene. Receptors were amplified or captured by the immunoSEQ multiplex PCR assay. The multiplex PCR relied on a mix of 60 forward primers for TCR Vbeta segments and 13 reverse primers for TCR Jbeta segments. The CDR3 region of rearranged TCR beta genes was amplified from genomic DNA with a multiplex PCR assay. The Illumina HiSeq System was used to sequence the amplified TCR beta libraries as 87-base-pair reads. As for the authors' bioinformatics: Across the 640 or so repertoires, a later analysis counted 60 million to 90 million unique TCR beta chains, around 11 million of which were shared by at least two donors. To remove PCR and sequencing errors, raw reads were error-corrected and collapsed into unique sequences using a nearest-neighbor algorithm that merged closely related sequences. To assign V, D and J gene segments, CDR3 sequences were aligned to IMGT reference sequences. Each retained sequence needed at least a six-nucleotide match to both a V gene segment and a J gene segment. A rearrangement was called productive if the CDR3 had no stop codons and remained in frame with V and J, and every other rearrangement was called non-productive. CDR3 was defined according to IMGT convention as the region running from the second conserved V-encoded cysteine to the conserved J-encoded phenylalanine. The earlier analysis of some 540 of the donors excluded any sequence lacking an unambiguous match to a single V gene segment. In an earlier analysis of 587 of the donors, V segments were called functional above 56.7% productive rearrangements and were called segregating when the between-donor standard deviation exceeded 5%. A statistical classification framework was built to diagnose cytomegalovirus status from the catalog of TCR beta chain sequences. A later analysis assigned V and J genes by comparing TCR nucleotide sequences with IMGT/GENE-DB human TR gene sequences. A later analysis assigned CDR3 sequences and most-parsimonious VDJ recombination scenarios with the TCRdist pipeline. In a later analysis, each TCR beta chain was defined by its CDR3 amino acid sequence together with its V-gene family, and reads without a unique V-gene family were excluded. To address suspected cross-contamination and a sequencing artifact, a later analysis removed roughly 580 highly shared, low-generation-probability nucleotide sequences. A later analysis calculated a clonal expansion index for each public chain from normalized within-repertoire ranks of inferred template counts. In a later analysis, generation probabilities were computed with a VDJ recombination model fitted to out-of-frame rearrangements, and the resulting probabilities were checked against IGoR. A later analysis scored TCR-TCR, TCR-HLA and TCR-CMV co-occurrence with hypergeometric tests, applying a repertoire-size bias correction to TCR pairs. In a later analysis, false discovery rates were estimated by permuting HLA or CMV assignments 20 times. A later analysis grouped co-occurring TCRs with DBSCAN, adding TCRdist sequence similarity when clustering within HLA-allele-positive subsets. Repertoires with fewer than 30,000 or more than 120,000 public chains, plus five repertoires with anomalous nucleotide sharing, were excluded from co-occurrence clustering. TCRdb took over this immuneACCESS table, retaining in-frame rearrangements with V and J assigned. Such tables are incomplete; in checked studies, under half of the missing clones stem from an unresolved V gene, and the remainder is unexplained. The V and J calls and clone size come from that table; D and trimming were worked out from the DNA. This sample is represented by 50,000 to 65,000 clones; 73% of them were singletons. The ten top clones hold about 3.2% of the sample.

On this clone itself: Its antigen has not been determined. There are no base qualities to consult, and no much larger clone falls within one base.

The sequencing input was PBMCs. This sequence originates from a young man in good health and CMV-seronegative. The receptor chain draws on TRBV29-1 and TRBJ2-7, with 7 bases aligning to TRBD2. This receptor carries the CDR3 CSVELADYEQYF. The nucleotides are TGCAGCGTTGAACTAGCGGACTACGAGCAGTACTTC.